These 5 T cell receptor beta chains share one sample of origin, sequenced in a study of blood T cell repertoires in COVID-19. Clones were sequenced by immunoSEQ multiplex PCR, and TCRdb holds only the in-frame ones, with some missing. The profile covers 120,000 or so clones, with nearly 90% appearing a single time and 4.8% taken by the ten largest. Material for sequencing was peripheral blood. These receptors were taken from a human donor in a cohort sampled during active COVID-19.

The genes are TRBV7-2 and TRBJ2-7; 13 bases align to TRBD2. In germline, CDR1 is SGHTA, CDR2 FQGNSA. The CDR3 loop spans 15 amino acids. V lost 6 bases to trimming and J lost 3 bases; unmatched junction nucleotides: 5. CDR3 sequence reads: CASRAGTSGNYEQYF. The CDR3 DNA reads TGTGCCAGCAGGGCCGGGACTAGCGGGAACTACGAGCAGTACTTC.

This chain connects TRBV6-5 to TRBJ1-6; no reliable D call. In germline, CDR1 is MNHEY, CDR2 SVGAGI. This CDR3 region has 14 residues. V was trimmed by 7 bases and J by 0 bases, leaving 7 bases between them. The CDR3 bases are TGTGCCAGCACCGGTAGCTCCTATAATTCACCCCTCCACTTT. This translates into CASTGSSYNSPLHF.

V usage is TRBV6-2 or TRBV6-3 and J usage is TRBJ1-5, with unresolved D. Trimming left V 7 bases short and J 5 bases short, with 18 bases between. From germline, CDR1 is MNHEY and CDR2 SVGEGT. This CDR3 region has 15 residues. Here the CDR3 reads CASTPDGGFYQPQHF. For the CDR3, the DNA is TGTGCCAGCACCCCAGATGGAGGGTTTTATCAGCCCCAGCATTTT.

A single count supports this clone. The chain couples TRBV11-3 to TRBJ1-3, with D unresolved. The V gene's germline CDR1 is SGHNT and CDR2 YENEEA. The germline V and J ends were trimmed by 3 bases and 0 bases, with 24 bases remaining between them. The CDR3 has 20 residues. The chain's CDR3 is CASSFAGVAGPVISGNTIYF. The DNA for the CDR3 is TGTGCCAGCAGCTTTGCCGGGGTCGCAGGTCCAGTTATCTCTGGAAACACCATATATTTT.

V and J are TRBV7-6 and TRBJ1-2, with D hard to call. Germline V lookup: CDR1 SGHVS, CDR2 FNYEAQ. The V and J ends lost 5 bases and 1 base respectively, with 8 bases between them. This CDR3 spans 13 amino acids. The DNA for the CDR3 is TGTGCCAGCAGCCCCGCGGATAACTATGGCTACACCTTC. It yields the protein CASSPADNYGYTF.